These 5 T cell receptor beta chains originate from one sample sequenced in a study of CD8+ T cells in alopecia areata listed by TCRdb under 2018. The library came from the immunoSEQ multiplex PCR assay. For TCR sequencing, RNA was extracted from every sample and reverse transcribed into cDNA to serve as template. Here the immuneACCESS table is served through TCRdb, limited to in-frame sequences with V and J called. Missing clones are a known gap in these copies; in checked studies unresolved V genes cover under half, and the rest lacks a known reason. Recorded for this sample are 110,000 or so clones; approximately 51% of them occurred a single time. In total, the top ten clones hold around 3.4% of the sample. This specimen's time point label, interpreted: 20 to 30 weeks on oral tofacitinib. The treatment or condition label here, explained by the study, means: oral pan-JAK inhibitor, 5-10 mg twice daily.

This sample comprised CD4+ T cells sorted from blood, obtained at week 24, from a patient treated with tofacitinib. The receptors shown here come from a human donor with alopecia areata.

This clone has more than one count but fewer than ten. The genes are TRBV2 and TRBJ2-1, with D hard to call. Trimming took off 7 bases at V and 0 bases at J, with 10 bases between the two ends. Germline CDR1 and CDR2: SNHLY and FYNNEI. CDR3 length equals 14 residues. The CDR3 coding sequence is TGTGCCAGCACTTCGACGAGCTCCTACAATGAGCAGTTCTTC. Translating gives CASTSTSSYNEQFF.

The chain links TRBV4-3 to TRBJ2-5; 13 bases line up with TRBD2. The length of the CDR3 is 17 residues. V shed 2 bases and J 4 bases; nucleotides not matched to a gene: 7. In germline, CDR1 is LGHNA, CDR2 YSLEER. CDR3 coding DNA: TGCGCCAGCAGCCAAAAGGGAACTAGCGGGGGGGCAGAGACCCAGTACTTC. The encoded protein is CASSQKGTSGGAETQYF.

The chain links TRBV29-1 to TRBJ1-2; D is uncertain. CDR3 size: 12 residues. V was cut by 1 base and J by 8 bases, with 11 bases left in between. Germline V CDR1 and CDR2: SQVTM, ANQGSEA. The CDR3 is CSVEAVPLGYTF. CDR3 DNA: TGCAGCGTTGAAGCTGTGCCCCTCGGCTACACCTTC.

The chain couples TRBV5-4 to TRBJ2-7; 8 nucleotides match TRBD2. The CDR3 is 15 amino acids. The germline gives CDR1 SGHNT, CDR2 YYREEE (reference sequence). Losses at the gene ends were 3 bases for V and 3 bases for J; bases not matched to a gene: 8. The CDR3 loop is CASSSGTRAHYEQYF. The DNA of the CDR3 is TGTGCCAGCAGCTCCGGGACTAGGGCACACTACGAGCAGTACTTC.

This sequence joins TRBV10-3 and TRBJ1-2, with 9 nucleotides matching TRBD1. Losses at the gene ends were 7 bases for V and 4 bases for J; bases not matched to a gene: 7. The CDR3 length is 14 residues. The germline V gene has CDR1 ENHRY and CDR2 SYGVKD. The CDR3 coding sequence is TGTGCCATCATGAGGGACAGGGAAGCCTATGGCTACACCTTC. Residues: CAIMRDREAYGYTF.